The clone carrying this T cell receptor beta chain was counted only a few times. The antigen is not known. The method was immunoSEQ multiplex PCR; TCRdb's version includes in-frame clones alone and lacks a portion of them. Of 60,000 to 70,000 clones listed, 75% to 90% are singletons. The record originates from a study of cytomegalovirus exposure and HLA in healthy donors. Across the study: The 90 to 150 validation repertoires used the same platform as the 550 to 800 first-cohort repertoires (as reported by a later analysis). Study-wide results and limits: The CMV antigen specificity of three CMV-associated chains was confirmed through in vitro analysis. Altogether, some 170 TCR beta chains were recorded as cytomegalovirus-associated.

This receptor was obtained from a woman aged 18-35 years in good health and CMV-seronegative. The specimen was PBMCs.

The DNA of the CDR3 is TGTGCAAGTCGCTTAGGGATACTAGGACCAACCACAGATACGCAGTATTTT. Its translation: CASRLGILGPTTDTQYF. The chain carries TRBV12-2 and TRBJ2-3; the table assigns TRBD2, which was not confirmed against the DNA. TRBV12-2 is given as a pseudogene. This CDR3 contains 17 residues.